A single sample is the source of the 15 T cell receptor beta chains below, sequenced in a study of T cells in women clearing cervical HPV infection. This table comes from immunoSEQ multiplex PCR, and its TCRdb copy is limited to in-frame clones, with some not included. Its listing shows more than 20,000 clones. Sequenced sample: blood buffy coat. The receptors were gathered from a woman between 18 and 70 years old with a cervical HPV16 infection that either progressed to CIN3+ or cleared (not recorded which).

A note on this clone: The read ends 3 residues early relative to the CDR3; the germline J gene fills the gap. The chain recombines TRBV6-2 or TRBV6-3 with TRBJ1-6; TRBD1 is a possible D gene (5 bases). The germline V and J ends were trimmed by 4 bases and 4 bases, with 11 bases remaining between them. The CDR3 sequence is 15 residues long. From germline, CDR1 is MNHEY and CDR2 SVGEGT. The CDR3 sequence is CASSFPTEYNSPLHF. The CDR3 DNA, read in part, is TGTGCCAGCAGTTTCCCGACAGAGTATAATTCACCC.

Turning to this clone: The CDR3 end lies 3 residues beyond the end of the read and is filled in from the germline J gene. The V and J genes are TRBV7-2 and TRBJ2-5; 7 bases match TRBD1. The ends lost 7 bases at V and 3 bases at J; junction bases unmatched: 5. CDR1 is SGHTA, CDR2 FQGNSA, per germline. CDR3 size: 13 residues. CDR3 DNA (partial): TGTGCCAGCAATCCCGGGACAGAAGAGACC. This gives the protein CASNPGTEET. The whole CDR3 protein is CASNPGTEETQYF.

Details on this clone: The read is 3 residues too short to cover the CDR3 end, so that end is filled in from the germline J gene. The chain links TRBV6-2 or TRBV6-3 to TRBJ1-1, with a weak D call TRBD1 (5 bases). The CDR3 is 15 residues long. Between the trimmed V and J ends, which lost 5 bases and 1 base, there was a span of 14 bases. CDR1 is MNHEY and CDR2 is SVGEGT in the germline V gene. The CDR3 DNA, read in part, is TGTGCCAGCAGTATGAGGGACTACTCGAACACTGAA. Protein sequence: CASSMRDYSNTE. The full CDR3 protein is CASSMRDYSNTEAFF.

Notes on this clone: The CDR3 goes on 3 residues after the read ends, and that part is filled in from the germline J gene. The V gene is TRBV19, the J gene TRBJ2-7; D gene unclear. The V gene lost 3 bases and the J gene lost 2 bases, with 8 bases spanning the gap. CDR1 is LNHDA and CDR2 is SQIVND in the germline V gene (reference sequence). The length of the CDR3 is 13 residues. CDR3: CASSISFTYEQYF. The part of the CDR3 DNA that was read is TGTGCCAGTAGTATTTCATTCACCTACGAG.

In the case of this clone: The read finishes 3 residues shy of the CDR3 end, and the germline J gene is used to complete it. This chain links TRBV5-4 with TRBJ2-2; D might be TRBD2 (5 bases). Germline loops: CDR1 SGHNT, CDR2 YYREEE (reference sequence). This CDR3 region has 14 residues. Between the trimmed V and J ends, which lost 4 bases and 3 bases, there was a span of 10 bases. The CDR3 bases that were read are TGTGCCAGCAGCCCCGACTACTACACCGGGGAG. Residues: CASSPDYYTGE. The full CDR3 is CASSPDYYTGELFF.

As for this clone: The read is 3 residues too short to cover the CDR3 end, so that end is filled in from the germline J gene. The chain combines TRBV7-9 with TRBJ1-2; 7 bases line up with TRBD1. The CDR3 loop spans 14 amino acids. The trim removed 5 bases at V and 5 bases at J, leaving 8 bases unmatched. Germline lookup yields CDR1 SEHNR and CDR2 FQNEAQ (reference sequence). This CDR3 is CASSLTGTEYGYTF. Incomplete CDR3 DNA: TGTGCCAGCAGCCTAACCGGGACAGAGTATGGC.

Points on this clone: Read sequence stops 3 residues before the CDR3 end, and the germline J gene provides the missing end. The chain employs TRBV30 and TRBJ2-5, with 9 bases aligning to TRBD2. CDR3 length equals 18 residues. Germline lookup yields CDR1 GTSNPN and CDR2 SVGIG (reference sequence). V lost 3 bases and J lost 5; bases outside the gene matches: 19. The CDR3 region is CAWSQPAGGEIGEETQYF. CDR3 bases read: TGTGCCTGGAGCCAACCAGCGGGGGGAGAGATTGGGGAGGAGACC.

As regards this clone: The read stops 3 residues short of the end of the CDR3; the missing end is completed from the germline J gene. The chain links TRBV27 to TRBJ2-7; tentative D call: TRBD1 (5 bases). Deletions cut 3 bases from V and 1 base from J, with 7 bases between. Germline CDR1 is MNHEY and CDR2 is SMNVEV (reference sequence). The CDR3 consists of 13 residues. The CDR3 is CASSFQGSYEQYF. The covered CDR3 bases are TGTGCCAGCAGTTTCCAGGGTTCCTACGAG.

CDR3 loop: CASSGNRINTEAFF. The covered CDR3 bases are TGTGCCAGCAGCGGGAACAGGATCAACACTGAA. The chain carries TRBV13 and TRBJ1-1, with D possibly matching TRBD1 (5 bases). The CDR3 extends 3 residues past the end of the read, so its final part is completed from the germline J gene. The CDR3 covers 14 residues. Germline values: CDR1 PRHDT, CDR2 FYEKMQ (reference sequence). V gave up 5 bases and J gave up 2 bases, with 12 bases separating them.

Regarding this clone: The read ends 3 residues before the CDR3 terminus; that terminus is restored from the germline J gene. The rearrangement links TRBV5-4 to TRBJ2-1; 12 bases are shared with TRBD1. Per germline, CDR1 SGHNT and CDR2 YYREEE (reference sequence). V was clipped by 4 bases and J by 2 bases; unmatched bases: 4. The CDR3 extends over 16 amino acids. This chain's CDR3 is CASSKGQGATYNEQFF. The covered CDR3 bases are TGTGCCAGCAGCAAGGGACAGGGGGCGACCTACAATGAG.

Regarding this clone: The observed sequence ends 3 residues before the CDR3 terminus, with the missing tail filled in from the germline J gene. The sample contains more than one DNA sequence encoding this CDR3. The J gene is TRBJ1-3, the V gene TRBV30; D unclear. The CDR3 is 11 amino acids. Per the germline V gene, CDR1 is GTSNPN and CDR2 is SVGIG (reference sequence). V gave up 5 bases and J gave up 8 bases, with 10 bases separating them. The CDR3 region is CAWQGGHTIYF. The CDR3 bases that were read are TGTGCCTGGCAAGGTGGGCACACC.

Note on this clone: The DNA ends 3 residues before the CDR3 does, and the rest of the CDR3 is filled in from the germline J gene. The J gene is TRBJ1-1, the V gene TRBV7-6; no firm D call. CDR1 and CDR2 (germline): SGHVS, FNYEAQ. This CDR3 is 15 amino acids long. V was clipped by 0 bases and J by 3 bases, with 11 bases between them. The sequenced part of the CDR3 DNA is TGTGCCAGCAGCTTAGCGCTTGGAGCGCACACTGAA. Translated: CASSLALGAHTE. In full, the CDR3 reads CASSLALGAHTEAFF.

About this clone itself: The read stops 3 residues short of the end of the CDR3; the missing end is completed from the germline J gene. This chain links TRBV7-2 with TRBJ2-7, with 11 bases lining up with TRBD2. Germline CDR1 SGHTA, CDR2 FQGNSA. There are 15 residues in the CDR3. Germline trimming cut 1 base from V and 6 bases from J; bases unmatched to any gene: 5. Here the CDR3 reads CASSLVSGGASEQYF. CDR3 DNA, as far as it was read: TGTGCCAGCAGCTTAGTTAGCGGGGGGGCCTCCGAG. The whole variable domain, filled in from reference TRBV7-2 and TRBJ2-7, reads GAGVSQSPSNKVTEKGKDVELRCDPISGHTALYWYRQSLGQGLEFLIYFQGNSAPDKSGLPSDRFSAERTGGSVSTLTIQRTQQEDSAVYLCASSLVSGGASEQYFGPGTRLTVT.

The sequenced CDR3 bases are TGCGCCAGCAGCTTCGGGACAGGGTCCTACAATGAG. Amino acids: CASSFGTGSYNE. The full CDR3 is CASSFGTGSYNEQFF. This chain uses TRBV5-1 with TRBJ2-1; the match to TRBD1 covers 9 bases. The read falls 3 residues short of the CDR3 end, and the missing part is taken from the germline J gene. V dropped 2 bases and J dropped 1; count of bases not matched to a gene: 1. The V gene's germline CDR1 is SGHRS and CDR2 YFSETQ. The CDR3 loop spans 15 amino acids.

On this clone itself: Read coverage stops 3 residues before the CDR3 terminus; the germline J gene supplies the remainder. The chain couples TRBV6-2 or TRBV6-3 to TRBJ2-3; unclear D gene. Germline V gene sequence: CDR1 MNHEY, CDR2 SVGEGT. The CDR3 extends over 15 amino acids. V lost 0 bases and J 5 bases, leaving 12 bases between the germline ends. The DNA read from the CDR3 is TGTGCCAGCAGTTACTCAGGTCTCATCCAAGATACG. The encoded protein is CASSYSGLIQDT. The whole CDR3 region reads CASSYSGLIQDTQYF.